The rows below give T cell receptor beta chains drawn from one sample of a study of lymphopenia after photon versus proton radiotherapy. The data were produced by immunoSEQ multiplex PCR, yet TCRdb's version contains in-frame clones alone and is incomplete. The profile shows about 83,000 clones, about four fifths of them singletons. Source: peripheral blood, taken from a patient treated with proton-based radiotherapy. The receptor source for this set is a man aged 60 to 69 with pancreatic cancer. CDR3s include the opening cysteine and the closing phenylalanine or tryptophan. Fields, in order: clone size, D gene, J gene, V gene, CDR3 protein, CDR3 DNA. A D gene is named only where the DNA matches it firmly. Not all rows give a size; the values are once, few, many and, for expanded clones, a class.

NA TRBD2 TRBJ2-5 TRBV7-6 CASKSSAGGGETQYF TGTGCCAGCAAATCCTCAGCGGGAGGGGGGGAGACCCAGTACTTC
NA NA TRBJ1-5 TRBV27 CASSLLGQPQHF TGTGCCAGCAGTTTATTGGGTCAGCCCCAGCATTTT
NA TRBD2 TRBJ2-7 TRBV9 CASSVGTRAVYEQYF TGTGCCAGCAGCGTCGGGACTAGGGCCGTTTACGAGCAGTACTTC
NA NA TRBJ2-3 TRBV6-6 CASSPGLRSTDTQYF TGTGCCAGCAGTCCCGGGTTGAGAAGCACAGATACGCAGTATTTT
once NA TRBJ2-1 TRBV14 CASSQESLFSYNEQFF TGTGCCAGCAGCCAAGAAAGCCTGTTCTCCTACAATGAGCAGTTCTTC
NA NA TRBJ2-5 TRBV6-6 CASRLQGNQETQYF TGTGCCAGCAGACTACAGGGTAACCAAGAGACCCAGTACTTC
NA TRBD1 TRBJ1-4 TRBV28 CASSRTGPRAEKLFF TGTGCCAGCAGCAGGACAGGCCCTAGAGCGGAAAAACTGTTTTTT
few NA TRBJ1-5 TRBV6-5 CASSAMGGNQPQHF TGTGCCAGCAGTGCCATGGGAGGCAATCAGCCCCAGCATTTT
NA NA TRBJ1-2 TRBV28 CASSSGPDYGYTF TGTGCCAGCAGTTCGGGGCCAGACTATGGCTACACCTTC
few TRBD2 TRBJ2-7 TRBV7-6 CASSLAASGGYEQYF TGTGCCAGCAGCTTAGCTGCTAGCGGAGGCTACGAGCAGTACTTC
few NA TRBJ2-1 TRBV7-3 CASSQTMGEQFF TGTGCCAGCAGCCAGACAATGGGGGAGCAGTTCTTC
NA NA TRBJ2-1 TRBV19 CASSGRTAYSSYNEQFF TGTGCCAGTAGTGGTCGGACAGCCTATAGCTCCTACAATGAGCAGTTCTTC
NA NA TRBJ2-7 TRBV7-6 CASSLVDSGLTYEQYF TGTGCCAGCAGCTTAGTAGATAGCGGTCTAACCTACGAGCAGTACTTC
NA NA TRBJ2-3 TRBV28 CASSSQSWITYF TGTGCCAGCAGTTCCCAGTCGTGGATCACGTATTTT
once TRBD2 TRBJ2-2 TRBV10-1 CASSALAGGPGELFF TGCGCCAGCAGCGCTCTAGCGGGAGGACCCGGGGAGCTGTTTTTT
once NA TRBJ2-1 TRBV6-4 CASSGAGGGDEQFF TGTGCCAGCAGTGGGGCCGGAGGGGGCGATGAGCAGTTCTTC
NA TRBD1 TRBJ2-7 TRBV6-6 CASSLTGGVYEQYF TGTGCCAGCAGTCTGACAGGGGGCGTCTACGAGCAGTACTTC
few TRBD2 TRBJ2-3 TRBV18 CASTSGSTDTQYF TGTGCCAGCACTAGCGGGAGCACAGATACGCAGTATTTT
NA NA TRBJ1-1 TRBV5-1 CASSLEGANTEAFF TGCGCCAGCAGCTTGGAAGGGGCGAACACTGAAGCTTTCTTT
NA NA TRBJ2-3 TRBV7-2 CASRGAAFSTDTQYF TGTGCCAGCCGGGGAGCGGCCTTTAGCACAGATACGCAGTATTTT
NA NA TRBJ1-5 TRBV30 CAWSPGINQPQHF TGTGCCTGGAGTCCGGGTATTAATCAGCCCCAGCATTTT
NA NA TRBJ2-1 TRBV9 CASSVEGRSGNEQFF TGTGCCAGCAGCGTAGAGGGGAGGTCGGGCAATGAGCAGTTCTTC
NA NA TRBJ2-5 TRBV28 CASSSTRPWETQYF TGTGCCAGCAGTTCGACTCGCCCATGGGAGACCCAGTACTTC
NA NA TRBJ1-4 TRBV2 CASSVTKLFF TGTGCCAGCAGTGTAACAAAACTGTTTTTT
NA NA TRBJ2-3 TRBV5-5 CASSLAPGATDTQYF TGTGCCAGCAGCTTGGCCCCCGGGGCCACAGATACGCAGTATTTT
once NA TRBJ1-2 TRBV19 CASSIDSWDGYTF TGTGCCAGTAGTATAGACTCGTGGGATGGCTACACCTTC
NA NA TRBJ1-5 TRBV28 CASSFLDQPQHF TGTGCCAGCAGTTTCCTAGATCAGCCCCAGCATTTT
NA TRBD1 TRBJ1-1 TRBV10-2 CASRGQGVTEAFF TGCGCCAGCAGGGGACAGGGGGTGACTGAAGCTTTCTTT
once NA TRBJ2-5 TRBV2 CASSVGGTTRETQYF TGTGCCAGCAGTGTCGGCGGGACCACACGAGAGACCCAGTACTTC
NA TRBD2 TRBJ2-3 TRBV2 CASSVLALSRISTDTQYF TGTGCCAGCAGTGTACTAGCGTTAAGCCGAATTAGCACAGATACGCAGTATTTT
NA TRBD1 TRBJ2-7 TRBV19 CASSRFTGTGLSLEQYF TGTGCCAGTAGTCGTTTTACCGGGACAGGGCTCTCCTTGGAGCAGTACTTC
NA TRBD1 TRBJ1-2 TRBV15 CATSRGWTGDGYTF TGTGCCACCAGCAGAGGTTGGACAGGGGATGGCTACACCTTC
NA NA TRBJ2-4 TRBV5-4 CASSSYREAKNIQYF TGTGCCAGCAGCTCCTACAGGGAGGCCAAAAACATTCAGTACTTC
once NA TRBJ1-6 TRBV6-1 CAITGSSYNSPLHF TGTGCCATTACAGGGAGCTCCTATAATTCACCCCTCCACTTT
NA NA TRBJ1-1 TRBV6-5 CASREIQGYTEAFF TGTGCCAGCAGGGAAATCCAGGGGTACACTGAAGCTTTCTTT
NA NA TRBJ2-1 TRBV5-1 CASSFGSVPGYNEQFF TGCGCCAGCAGCTTCGGGTCTGTCCCCGGCTACAATGAGCAGTTCTTC
NA TRBD2 TRBJ2-2 TRBV29-1 CSAGTGGNTGELFF TGCAGCGCCGGGACGGGAGGGAACACCGGGGAGCTGTTTTTT
once TRBD1 TRBJ2-1 TRBV6-5 CASSRRTGGGNEQFF TGTGCCAGCAGCCGACGGACAGGAGGCGGCAATGAGCAGTTCTTC
NA TRBD2 TRBJ2-3 TRBV5-5 CASSQTSGRGDTQYF TGTGCCAGCAGCCAGACTAGCGGGAGGGGAGATACGCAGTATTTT
NA TRBD2 TRBJ2-5 TRBV10-3 CATGLAGNQETQYF TGTGCCACCGGACTAGCGGGAAACCAAGAGACCCAGTACTTC
NA NA TRBJ2-3 TRBV11-2 CASSSWTGRIDTQYF TGTGCCAGCAGCTCCTGGACCGGTCGGATAGATACGCAGTATTTT
NA NA TRBJ2-5 TRBV6-6 CASSWDRGETQYF TGTGCCAGCAGTTGGGACCGAGGGGAGACCCAGTACTTC
NA NA TRBJ1-4 TRBV15 CATSSGGFSEKLFF TGTGCCACCAGCAGTGGAGGCTTCAGTGAAAAACTGTTTTTT
NA TRBD2 TRBJ2-5 TRBV7-6 CASSEGPSGKQETQYF TGTGCCAGCAGCGAAGGGCCTAGCGGGAAACAAGAGACCCAGTACTTC
once NA TRBJ2-4 TRBV6-6 CASSPPRTSKNIQYF TGTGCCAGCAGCCCCCCACGGACCAGCAAGAACATTCAGTACTTC
NA NA TRBJ2-6 TRBV5-1 CASSSKGRSSGANVLTF TGCGCCAGCAGCTCCAAGGGACGGAGCTCTGGGGCCAACGTCCTGACTTTC
NA TRBD1 TRBJ2-1 TRBV9 CASSVGGQGAENEQFF TGTGCCAGCAGCGTAGGAGGGCAGGGGGCTGAAAATGAGCAGTTCTTC
NA NA TRBJ2-3 TRBV12-5 CASGLAGVGTDTQYF TGTGCTAGTGGTTTGGCGGGAGTGGGCACAGATACGCAGTATTTT
NA NA TRBJ1-3 TRBV11-3 CAFRIGGGSGNTIYF TGTGCCTTCCGCATTGGAGGGGGCTCTGGAAACACCATATATTTT
NA TRBD2 TRBJ2-7 TRBV4-1 CASSQEGGSLGEQYF TGCGCCAGCAGCCAAGAGGGCGGGAGTCTAGGCGAGCAGTACTTC
once NA TRBJ2-7 TRBV4-2 CASSQASQRTYEQYF TGTGCCAGCAGCCAAGCTAGCCAGAGGACCTACGAGCAGTACTTC
NA NA TRBJ2-1 TRBV6-5 CASSYGSGTHPTFF TGTGCCAGCAGTTACGGGTCCGGGACCCATCCCACGTTCTTC
once TRBD2 TRBJ2-3 TRBV7-9 CASKRAGGSTDTQYF TGTGCCAGCAAACGGGCGGGAGGGTCGACAGATACGCAGTATTTT
NA NA TRBJ2-5 TRBV7-7 CASSRDLGETQYF TGTGCTAGCAGCCGTGACCTGGGCGAGACCCAGTACTTC
NA TRBD1 TRBJ1-1 TRBV19 CASSRQGARNTEAFF TGTGCCAGTAGTAGACAGGGGGCTCGAAACACTGAAGCTTTCTTT
NA NA TRBJ2-3 TRBV28 CASRVFGRISTDTQYF TGTGCCAGCAGGGTCTTTGGACGGATTAGCACAGATACGCAGTATTTT
NA NA TRBJ2-7 TRBV7-6 CASSQQGFGEQYF TGTGCCAGCAGCCAGCAGGGCTTCGGCGAGCAGTACTTC
once TRBD2 TRBJ2-7 TRBV5-1 CASSRNLAGAYEQYF TGCGCCAGCAGCCGGAACCTAGCGGGGGCCTACGAGCAGTACTTC
NA NA TRBJ2-7 TRBV6-1 CASSPAAALYEQYF TGTGCCAGCAGCCCCGCGGCGGCTCTCTACGAGCAGTACTTC
NA NA TRBJ2-7 TRBV30 CAWSVGGPYEQYF TGTGCCTGGAGTGTTGGGGGCCCCTACGAGCAGTACTTC